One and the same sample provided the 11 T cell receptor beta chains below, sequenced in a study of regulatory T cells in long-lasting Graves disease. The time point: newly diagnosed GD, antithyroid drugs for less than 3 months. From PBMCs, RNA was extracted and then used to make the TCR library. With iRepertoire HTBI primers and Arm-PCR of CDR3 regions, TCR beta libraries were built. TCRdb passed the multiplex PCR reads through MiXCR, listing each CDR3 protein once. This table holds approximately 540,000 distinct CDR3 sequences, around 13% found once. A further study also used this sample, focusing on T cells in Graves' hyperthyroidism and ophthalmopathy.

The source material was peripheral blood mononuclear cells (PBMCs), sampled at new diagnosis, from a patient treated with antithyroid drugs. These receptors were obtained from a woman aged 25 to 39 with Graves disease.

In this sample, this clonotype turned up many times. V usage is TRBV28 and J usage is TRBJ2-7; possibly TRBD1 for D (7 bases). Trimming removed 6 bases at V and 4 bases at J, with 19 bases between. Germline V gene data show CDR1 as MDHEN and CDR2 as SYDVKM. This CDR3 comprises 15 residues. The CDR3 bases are TGTGCCAGCAGCGTAGGGGGCGGGATGTTTTACGAGCAGTACTTC. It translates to CASSVGGGMFYEQYF.

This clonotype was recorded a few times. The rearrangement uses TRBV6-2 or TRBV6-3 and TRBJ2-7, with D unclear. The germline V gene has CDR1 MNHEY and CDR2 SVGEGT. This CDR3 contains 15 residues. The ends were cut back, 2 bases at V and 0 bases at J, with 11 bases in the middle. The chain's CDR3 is CASSYTALSSYEQYF. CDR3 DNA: TGTGCCAGCAGTTACACGGCGCTTAGCTCCTACGAGCAGTACTTC.

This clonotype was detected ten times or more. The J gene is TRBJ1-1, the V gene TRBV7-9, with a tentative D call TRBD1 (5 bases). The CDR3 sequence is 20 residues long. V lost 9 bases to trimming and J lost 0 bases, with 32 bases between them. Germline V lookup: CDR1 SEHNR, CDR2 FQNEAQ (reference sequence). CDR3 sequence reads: CASLPKTGVSGRNMNTEAFF. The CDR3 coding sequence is TGTGCCAGTCTACCCAAGACGGGGGTCAGCGGGCGTAACATGAACACTGAAGCTTTCTTT.

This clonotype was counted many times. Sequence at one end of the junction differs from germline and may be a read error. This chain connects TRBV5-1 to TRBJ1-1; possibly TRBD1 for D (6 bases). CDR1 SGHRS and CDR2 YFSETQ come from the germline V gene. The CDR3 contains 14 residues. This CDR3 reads CASSPSGANTEAFF. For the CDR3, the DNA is TGTGCCAGCAGCCCCTCGGGGGCCAACACTGAAGCTTTCTTT.

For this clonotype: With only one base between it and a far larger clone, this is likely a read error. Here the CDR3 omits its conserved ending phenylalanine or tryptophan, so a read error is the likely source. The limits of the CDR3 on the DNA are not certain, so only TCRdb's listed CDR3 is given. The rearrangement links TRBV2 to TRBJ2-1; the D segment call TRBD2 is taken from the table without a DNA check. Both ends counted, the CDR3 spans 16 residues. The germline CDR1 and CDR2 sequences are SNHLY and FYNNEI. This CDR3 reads CASRKGLAGDRDTQYL.

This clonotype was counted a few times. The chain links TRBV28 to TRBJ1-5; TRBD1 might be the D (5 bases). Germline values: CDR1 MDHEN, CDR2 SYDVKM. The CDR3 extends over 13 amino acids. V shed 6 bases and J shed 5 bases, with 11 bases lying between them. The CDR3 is CASSGGADQPQHF. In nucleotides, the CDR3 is TGTGCCAGCAGCGGTGGGGCGGATCAGCCCCAGCATTTT. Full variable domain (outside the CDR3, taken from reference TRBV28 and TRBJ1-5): DVKVTQSSRYLVKRTGEKVFLECVQDMDHENMFWYRQDPGLGLRLIYFSYDVKMKEKGDIPEGYSVSREKKERFSLILESASTNQTSMYLCASSGGADQPQHFGDGTRLSIL.

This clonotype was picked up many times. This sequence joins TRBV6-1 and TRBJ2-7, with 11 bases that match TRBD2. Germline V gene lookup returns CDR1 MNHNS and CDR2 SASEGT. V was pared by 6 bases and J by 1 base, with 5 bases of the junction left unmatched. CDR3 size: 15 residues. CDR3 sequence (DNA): TGTGCCAGCAGATCCACTAGCGGGAGTTCCTACGAGCAGTACTTC. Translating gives CASRSTSGSSYEQYF.

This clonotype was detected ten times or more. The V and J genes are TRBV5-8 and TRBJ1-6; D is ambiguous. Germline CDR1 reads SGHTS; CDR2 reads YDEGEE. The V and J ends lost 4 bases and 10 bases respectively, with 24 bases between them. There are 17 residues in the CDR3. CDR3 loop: CASSEHNRASTRSPLHF. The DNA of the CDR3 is TGTGCCAGCAGCGAACACAACCGGGCGTCGACTAGGTCACCCCTCCACTTT.

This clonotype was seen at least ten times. This chain's CDR3 is CASSPRDRVYNEQFF. The DNA of the CDR3 is TGTGCCAGCAGTCCCCGGGATCGCGTTTACAATGAGCAGTTCTTC. The genes are TRBV28 and TRBJ2-1; D is perhaps TRBD2 (5 bases). Trimming pared 5 bases from V and 4 bases from J, leaving 15 bases between. This CDR3 region has 15 residues. The V gene's germline CDR1 is MDHEN and CDR2 SYDVKM.

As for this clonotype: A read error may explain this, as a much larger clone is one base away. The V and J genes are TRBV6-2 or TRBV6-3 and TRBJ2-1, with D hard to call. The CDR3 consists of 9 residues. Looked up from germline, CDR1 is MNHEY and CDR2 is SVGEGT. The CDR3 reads CASDNERFF. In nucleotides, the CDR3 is TGTGCCAGCGACAATGAGCGGTTCTTC.

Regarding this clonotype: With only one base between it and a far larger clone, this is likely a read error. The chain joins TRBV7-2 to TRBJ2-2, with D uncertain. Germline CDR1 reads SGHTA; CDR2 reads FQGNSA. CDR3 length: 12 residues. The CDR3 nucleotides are TGTGTCAGCAGCCGATCGCTCGGGGAGCTGTTTTTT. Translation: CVSSRSLGELFF.